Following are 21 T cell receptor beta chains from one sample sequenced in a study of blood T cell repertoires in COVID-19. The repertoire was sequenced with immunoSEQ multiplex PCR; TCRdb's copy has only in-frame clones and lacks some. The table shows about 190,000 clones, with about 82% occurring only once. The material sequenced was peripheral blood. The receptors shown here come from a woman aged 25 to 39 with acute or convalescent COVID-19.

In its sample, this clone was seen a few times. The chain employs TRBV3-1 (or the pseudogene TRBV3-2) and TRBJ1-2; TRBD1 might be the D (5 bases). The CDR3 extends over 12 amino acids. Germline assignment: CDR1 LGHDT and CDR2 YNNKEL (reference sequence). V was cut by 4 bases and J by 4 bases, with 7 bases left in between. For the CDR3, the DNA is TGTGCCAGCAGCCTTAGGGGCTATGGCTACACCTTC. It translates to CASSLRGYGYTF.

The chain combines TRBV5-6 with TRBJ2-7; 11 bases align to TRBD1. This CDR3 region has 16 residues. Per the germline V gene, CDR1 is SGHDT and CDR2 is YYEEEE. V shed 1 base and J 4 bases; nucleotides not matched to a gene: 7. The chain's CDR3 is CASSLTTGTGGYEQYF. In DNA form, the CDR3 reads TGTGCCAGCAGCTTGACAACCGGGACAGGGGGATACGAGCAGTACTTC.

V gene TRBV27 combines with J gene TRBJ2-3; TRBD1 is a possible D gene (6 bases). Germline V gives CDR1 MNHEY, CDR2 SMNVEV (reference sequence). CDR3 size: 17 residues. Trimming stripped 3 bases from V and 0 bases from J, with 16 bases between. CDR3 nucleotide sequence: TGTGCCAGCAGTTTCCAACCCCGGGACAAGAGCACAGATACGCAGTATTTT. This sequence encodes CASSFQPRDKSTDTQYF.

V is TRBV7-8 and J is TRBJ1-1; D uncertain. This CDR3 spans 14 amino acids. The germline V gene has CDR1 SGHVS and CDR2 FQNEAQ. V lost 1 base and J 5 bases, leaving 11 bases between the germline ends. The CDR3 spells CASSLDRLRTEAFF. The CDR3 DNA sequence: TGTGCCAGCAGCTTAGACAGACTACGGACTGAAGCTTTCTTT.

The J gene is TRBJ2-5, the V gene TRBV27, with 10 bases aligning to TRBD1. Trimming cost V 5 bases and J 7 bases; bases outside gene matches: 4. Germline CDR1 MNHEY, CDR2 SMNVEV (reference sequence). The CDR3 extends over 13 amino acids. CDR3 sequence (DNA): TGTGCCAGCAGTACCCGGACAGGGGGGACCCAGTACTTC. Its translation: CASSTRTGGTQYF.

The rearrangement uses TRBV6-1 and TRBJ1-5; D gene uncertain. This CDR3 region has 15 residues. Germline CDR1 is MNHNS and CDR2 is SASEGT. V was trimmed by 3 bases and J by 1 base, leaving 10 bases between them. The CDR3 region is CASSDRLSSNQPQHF. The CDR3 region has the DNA TGTGCCAGCAGTGATAGACTTTCGAGCAATCAGCCCCAGCATTTT.

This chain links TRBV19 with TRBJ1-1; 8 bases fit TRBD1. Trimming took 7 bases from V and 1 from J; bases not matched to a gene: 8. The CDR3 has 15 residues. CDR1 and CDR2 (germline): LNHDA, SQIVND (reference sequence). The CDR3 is CASIPRTGRNTEAFF. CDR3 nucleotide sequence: TGTGCCAGTATCCCCAGGACAGGGAGGAACACTGAAGCTTTCTTT. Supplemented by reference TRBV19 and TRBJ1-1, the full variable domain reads DGGITQSPKYLFRKEGQNVTLSCEQNLNHDAMYWYRQDPGQGLRLIYYSQIVNDFQKGDIAEGYSVSREKKESFPLTVTSAQKNPTAFYLCASIPRTGRNTEAFFGQGTRLTVV.

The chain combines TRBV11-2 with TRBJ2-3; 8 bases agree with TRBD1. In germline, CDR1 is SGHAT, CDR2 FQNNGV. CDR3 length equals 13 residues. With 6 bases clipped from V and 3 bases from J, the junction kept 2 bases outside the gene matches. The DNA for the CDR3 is TGTGCCAGCAGTCGACAGGGGACAGATACGCAGTATTTT. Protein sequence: CASSRQGTDTQYF.

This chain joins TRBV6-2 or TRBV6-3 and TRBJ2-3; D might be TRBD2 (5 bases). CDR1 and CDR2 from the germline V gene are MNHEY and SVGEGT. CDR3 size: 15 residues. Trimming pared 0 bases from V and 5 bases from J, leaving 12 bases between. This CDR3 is CASSYSLNAGDTQYF. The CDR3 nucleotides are TGTGCCAGCAGTTACTCGTTGAATGCGGGAGATACGCAGTATTTT.

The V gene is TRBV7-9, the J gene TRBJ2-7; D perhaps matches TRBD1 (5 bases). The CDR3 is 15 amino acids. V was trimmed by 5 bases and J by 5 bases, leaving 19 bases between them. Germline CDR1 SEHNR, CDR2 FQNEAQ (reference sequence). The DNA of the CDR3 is TGTGCCAGCAGCGCGAGCAGGGTGAGGAACGACGAGCAGTACTTC. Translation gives CASSASRVRNDEQYF. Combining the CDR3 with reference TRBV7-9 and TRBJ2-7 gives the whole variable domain DTGVSQNPRHKITKRGQNVTFRCDPISEHNRLYWYRQTLGQGPEFLTYFQNEAQLEKSRLLSDRFSAERPKGSFSTLEIQRTEQGDSAMYLCASSASRVRNDEQYFGPGTRLTVT.

CDR3 bases: TGTGCCAGCAGCCAAGATAAAGAGACCCAGTACTTC. Translation: CASSQDKETQYF. V gene TRBV3-1 (or the pseudogene TRBV3-2) combines with J gene TRBJ2-5; D is unresolved. This CDR3 has 12 amino acids. The V gene's germline CDR1 is LGHDT and CDR2 YNNKEL (reference sequence). With 0 bases removed from V and 3 bases from J, the gap between germline ends came to 2 bases.

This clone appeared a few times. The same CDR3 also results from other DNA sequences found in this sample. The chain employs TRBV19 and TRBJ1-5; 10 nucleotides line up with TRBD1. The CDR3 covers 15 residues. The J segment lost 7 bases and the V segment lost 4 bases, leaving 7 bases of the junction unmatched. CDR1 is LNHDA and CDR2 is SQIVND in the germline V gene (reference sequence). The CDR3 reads CASSTGQGGGQPQHF. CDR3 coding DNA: TGTGCCAGTAGTACCGGACAGGGGGGAGGACAGCCCCAGCATTTT.

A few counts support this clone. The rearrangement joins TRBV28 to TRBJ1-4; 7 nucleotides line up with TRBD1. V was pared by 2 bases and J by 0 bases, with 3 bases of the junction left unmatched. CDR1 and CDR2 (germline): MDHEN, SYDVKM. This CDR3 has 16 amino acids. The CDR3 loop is CASSLLGGATNEKLFF. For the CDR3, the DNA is TGTGCCAGCAGTTTACTAGGGGGCGCAACTAATGAAAAACTGTTTTTT.

In DNA form, the CDR3 reads TGCAGTGCTAGAGACCAGGGGGCCCGGTACTTC. It yields the protein CSARDQGARYF. The V call is TRBV20-1, the J call TRBJ2-5; 8 nucleotides agree with TRBD1. Germline CDR1 reads DFQATT; CDR2 reads SNEGSKA (reference sequence). The junction had 4 bases not matched to a gene; V was cut back by 0 bases and J by 13 bases. This CDR3 has 11 residues.

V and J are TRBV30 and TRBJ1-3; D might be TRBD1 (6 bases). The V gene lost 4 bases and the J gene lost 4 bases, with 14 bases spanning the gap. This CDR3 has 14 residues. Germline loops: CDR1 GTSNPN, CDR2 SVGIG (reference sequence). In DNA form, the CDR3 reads TGTGCCTGGACAAGGACAGTTCAAGGAAACACCATATATTTT. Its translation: CAWTRTVQGNTIYF.

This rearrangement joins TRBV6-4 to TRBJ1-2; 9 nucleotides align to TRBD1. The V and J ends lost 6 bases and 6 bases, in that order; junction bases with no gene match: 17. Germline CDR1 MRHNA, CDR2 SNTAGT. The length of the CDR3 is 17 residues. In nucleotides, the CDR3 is TGTGCCAGCAGGGACCCTCGGACAGGGGAGAATTTTGATGGCTACACCTTC. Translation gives CASRDPRTGENFDGYTF.

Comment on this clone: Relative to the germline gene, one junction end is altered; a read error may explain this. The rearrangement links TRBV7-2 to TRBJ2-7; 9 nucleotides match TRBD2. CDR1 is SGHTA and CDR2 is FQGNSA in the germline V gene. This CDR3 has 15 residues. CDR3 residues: CASRLEAGGRYEQYF. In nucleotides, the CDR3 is TGTGCCAGCAGATTAGAAGCGGGAGGAAGGTACGAGCAGTACTTC.

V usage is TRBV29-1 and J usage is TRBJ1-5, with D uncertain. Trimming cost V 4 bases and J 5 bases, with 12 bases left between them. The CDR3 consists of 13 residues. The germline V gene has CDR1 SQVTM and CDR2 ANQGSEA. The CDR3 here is CSVASTRDQPQHF. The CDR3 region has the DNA TGCAGCGTTGCAAGCACGAGGGATCAGCCCCAGCATTTT.

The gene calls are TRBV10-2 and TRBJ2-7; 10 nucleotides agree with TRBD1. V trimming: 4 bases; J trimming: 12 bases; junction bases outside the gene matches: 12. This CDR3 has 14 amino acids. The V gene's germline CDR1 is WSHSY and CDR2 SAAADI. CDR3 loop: CASSAGTGVGVPYF. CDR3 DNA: TGCGCCAGCAGTGCCGGGACAGGGGTTGGGGTGCCGTACTTC.

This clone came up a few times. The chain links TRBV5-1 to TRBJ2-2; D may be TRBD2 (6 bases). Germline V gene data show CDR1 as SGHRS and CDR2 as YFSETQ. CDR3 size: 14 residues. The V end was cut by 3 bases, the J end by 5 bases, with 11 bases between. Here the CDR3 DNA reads TGCGCCAGCAGCTCGACTAGTCCTACCGGGGAGCTGTTTTTT. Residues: CASSSTSPTGELFF.

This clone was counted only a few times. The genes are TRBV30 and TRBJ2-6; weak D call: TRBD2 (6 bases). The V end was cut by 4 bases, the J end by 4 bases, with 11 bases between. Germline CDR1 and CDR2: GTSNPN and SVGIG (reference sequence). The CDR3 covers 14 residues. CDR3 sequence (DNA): TGTGCCTGGACCCGCGGGGTGGGGGCCAACGTCCTGACTTTC. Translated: CAWTRGVGANVLTF.